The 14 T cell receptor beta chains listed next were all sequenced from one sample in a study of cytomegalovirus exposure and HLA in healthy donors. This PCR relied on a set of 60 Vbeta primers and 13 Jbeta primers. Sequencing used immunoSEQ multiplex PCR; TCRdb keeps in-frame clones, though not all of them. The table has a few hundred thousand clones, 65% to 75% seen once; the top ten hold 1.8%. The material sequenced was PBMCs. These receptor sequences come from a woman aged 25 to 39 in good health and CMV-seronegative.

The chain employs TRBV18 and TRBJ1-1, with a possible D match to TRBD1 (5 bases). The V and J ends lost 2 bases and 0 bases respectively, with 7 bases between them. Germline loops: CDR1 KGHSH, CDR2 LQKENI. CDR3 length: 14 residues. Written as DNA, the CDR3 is TGTGCCAGCTCACCAGACAGACTGAACACTGAAGCTTTCTTT. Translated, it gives CASSPDRLNTEAFF.

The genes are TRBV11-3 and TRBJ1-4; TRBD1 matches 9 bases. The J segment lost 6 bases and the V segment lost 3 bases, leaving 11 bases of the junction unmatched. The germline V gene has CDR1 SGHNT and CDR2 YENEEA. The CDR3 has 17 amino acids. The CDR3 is CASSLGDRAVVDEKLFF. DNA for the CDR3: TGTGCCAGCAGCTTGGGGGACAGGGCAGTCGTTGATGAAAAACTGTTTTTT.

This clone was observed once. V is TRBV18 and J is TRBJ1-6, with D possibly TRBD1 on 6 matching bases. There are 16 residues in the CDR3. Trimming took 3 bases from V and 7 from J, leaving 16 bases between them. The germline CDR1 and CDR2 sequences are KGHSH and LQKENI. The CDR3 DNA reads TGTGCCAGCTCACCGTTGGACAGCTCCTCAAATTCACCCCTCCACTTT. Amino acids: CASSPLDSSSNSPLHF.

The CDR3: CSVEGQVSYNEQFF. The CDR3 DNA is TGCAGCGTTGAGGGGCAGGTGAGCTACAATGAGCAGTTCTTC. V usage is TRBV29-1 and J usage is TRBJ2-1; maybe TRBD1 (5 bases). The CDR3 is made up of 14 amino acids. V was pared by 3 bases and J by 3 bases, with 12 bases between. CDR1 and CDR2 (germline): SQVTM, ANQGSEA.

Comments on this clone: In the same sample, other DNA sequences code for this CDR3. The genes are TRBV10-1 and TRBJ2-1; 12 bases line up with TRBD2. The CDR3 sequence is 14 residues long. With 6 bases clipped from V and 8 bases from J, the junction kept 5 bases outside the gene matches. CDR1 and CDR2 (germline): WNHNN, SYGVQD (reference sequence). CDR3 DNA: TGCGCCAGCAGCGAAAGACTAGCGGGAGATGAGCAGTTCTTC. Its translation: CASSERLAGDEQFF.

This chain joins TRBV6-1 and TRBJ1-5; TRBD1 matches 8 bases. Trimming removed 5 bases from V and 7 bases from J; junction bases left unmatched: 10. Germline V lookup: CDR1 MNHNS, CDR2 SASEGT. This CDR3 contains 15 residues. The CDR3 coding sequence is TGTGCCAGCAGTTCCGACAGGGGAGAGTGGCAGCCCCAGCATTTT. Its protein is CASSSDRGEWQPQHF.

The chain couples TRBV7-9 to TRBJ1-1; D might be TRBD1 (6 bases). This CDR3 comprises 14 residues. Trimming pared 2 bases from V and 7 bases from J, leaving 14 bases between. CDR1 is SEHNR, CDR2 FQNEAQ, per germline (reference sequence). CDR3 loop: CASSLRDKTFEAFF. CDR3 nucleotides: TGTGCCAGCAGCTTACGGGACAAGACCTTTGAAGCTTTCTTT.

The CDR3 DNA reads as TGTGCCAGCAGCGTACAGGGGCGCCTAAGCTACACCTTC. It encodes CASSVQGRLSYTF. The chain is built from TRBV25-1 and TRBJ1-2, with TRBD1 matching over 7 bases. The V segment lost 6 bases and the J segment 9 bases; nucleotides outside the gene matches: 10. CDR1 MGHDK and CDR2 SYGVNS come from the germline V gene. The CDR3 contains 13 residues.

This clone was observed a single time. CDR3 residues: CASSYRENSYEQYF. For the CDR3, the DNA is TGTGCCAGCAGCTATCGCGAAAACTCCTACGAGCAGTACTTC. The rearrangement links TRBV7-6 to TRBJ2-7; no clear D. Per germline, CDR1 SGHVS and CDR2 FNYEAQ. The CDR3 consists of 14 residues. The V end was cut by 4 bases, the J end by 0 bases, with 10 bases between.

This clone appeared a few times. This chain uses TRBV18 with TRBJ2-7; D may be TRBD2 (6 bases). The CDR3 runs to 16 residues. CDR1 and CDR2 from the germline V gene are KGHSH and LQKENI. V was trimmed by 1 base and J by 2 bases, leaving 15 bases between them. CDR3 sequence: CASSPLPGVGTYEQYF. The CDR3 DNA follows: TGTGCCAGCTCACCACTTCCGGGAGTAGGAACCTACGAGCAGTACTTC.

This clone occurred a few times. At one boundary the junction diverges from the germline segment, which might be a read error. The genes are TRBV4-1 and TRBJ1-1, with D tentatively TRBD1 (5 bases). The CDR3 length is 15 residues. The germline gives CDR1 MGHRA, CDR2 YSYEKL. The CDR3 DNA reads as TGTGCCAGCAGCCAAGTAAGGACACAGGACACTGAAGCTTTCTTT. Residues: CASSQVRTQDTEAFF.

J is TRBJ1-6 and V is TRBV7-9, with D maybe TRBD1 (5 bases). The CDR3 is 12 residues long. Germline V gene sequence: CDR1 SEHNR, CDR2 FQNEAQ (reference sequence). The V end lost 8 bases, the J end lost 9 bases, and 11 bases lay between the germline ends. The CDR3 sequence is CASSGGGSPLHF. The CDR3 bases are TGTGCCAGCTCCGGCGGGGGTTCACCCCTCCACTTT.

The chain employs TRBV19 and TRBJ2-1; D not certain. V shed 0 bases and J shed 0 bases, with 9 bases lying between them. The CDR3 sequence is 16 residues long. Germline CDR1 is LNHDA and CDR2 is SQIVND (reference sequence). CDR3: CASSIDHSSSYNEQFF. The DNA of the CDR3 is TGTGCCAGTAGTATAGATCACAGTTCCTCCTACAATGAGCAGTTCTTC.

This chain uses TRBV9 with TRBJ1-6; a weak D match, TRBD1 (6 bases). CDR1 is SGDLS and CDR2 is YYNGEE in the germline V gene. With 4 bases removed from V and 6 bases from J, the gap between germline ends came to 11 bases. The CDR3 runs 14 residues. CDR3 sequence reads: CASSPPGANSPLHF. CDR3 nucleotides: TGTGCCAGCAGCCCCCCAGGGGCTAATTCACCCCTCCACTTT. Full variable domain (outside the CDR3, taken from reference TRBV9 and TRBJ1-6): DSGVTQTPKHLITATGQRVTLRCSPRSGDLSVYWYQQSLDQGLQFLIQYYNGEERAKGNILERFSAQQFPDLHSELNLSSLELGDSALYFCASSPPGANSPLHFGNGTRLTVT.